Sequencing of this TCR beta chain was carried out in a study of T cell changes during pregnancy in multiple sclerosis. Sequencing was performed with immunoSEQ multiplex PCR; in TCRdb, only in-frame clones are kept and a portion is missing. The sample holds tens of thousands of clones, around nine tenths seen once. With 8 bases removed from V and 7 bases from J, the gap between germline ends came to 17 bases. CDR1 is SEHNR, CDR2 FQNEAQ, per germline (reference sequence). The CDR3 is 13 residues long. The material was peripheral blood, obtained in the first trimester of pregnancy. This sequence joins TRBV7-9 and TRBJ1-2; tentative D call: TRBD1 (5 bases). This receptor was identified in a female donor in good health, enrolled as a control in a pregnancy study. The CDR3 here is CASEDSGKGGYTF. CDR3 in DNA: TGTGCCAGCGAAGACTCAGGGAAGGGTGGCTACACCTTC.